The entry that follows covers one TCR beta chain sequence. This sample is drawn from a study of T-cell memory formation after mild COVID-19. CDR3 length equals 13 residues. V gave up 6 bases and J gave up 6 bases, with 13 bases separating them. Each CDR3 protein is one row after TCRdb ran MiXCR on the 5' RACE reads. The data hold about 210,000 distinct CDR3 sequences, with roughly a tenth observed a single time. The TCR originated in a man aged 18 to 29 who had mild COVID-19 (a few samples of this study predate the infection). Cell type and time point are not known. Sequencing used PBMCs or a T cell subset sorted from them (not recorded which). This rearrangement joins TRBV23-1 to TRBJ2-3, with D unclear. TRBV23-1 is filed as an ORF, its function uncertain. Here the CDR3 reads CASSNWTRDTQYF. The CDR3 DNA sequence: TGCGCCAGCAGCAACTGGACCCGGGATACGCAGTATTTT.